This T cell receptor (beta chain) was captured by sequencing in a study of T cells after yellow fever vaccination. The CDR3 runs to 11 residues. Germline values: CDR1 LGHNA, CDR2 YSLEER. Trimming removed 4 bases from V and 9 bases from J, with 10 bases in between. In TCRdb, the 5' RACE reads were re-called with MiXCR into one record per CDR3 protein. Here the sample spans about 230,000 distinct CDR3 sequences, around 6.7% being singletons. Study findings and constraints: High-abundance clonotypes from the bulk population could contaminate FACS-sorted repertoires. Most primary-vaccination clones recurred post-booster (approximately 96% CD4, around 90% CD8). Only a minor proportion of clonotypes was detected across both CD4 and CD8 compartments.

This clonotype was picked up a small number of times. Its antigen remains unidentified. The receptor was derived from a man aged 30 to 45 who received the YFV17D yellow fever vaccine. Sequencing used CD4+ T cells sorted from PBMCs, obtained on the day of the yellow fever booster vaccination. This chain connects TRBV4-3 to TRBJ2-7; D gene uncertain. CDR3 sequence (DNA): TGCGCCAGCAGCCGAGACGGCAGGCAGTACTTC. Its translation: CASSRDGRQYF.